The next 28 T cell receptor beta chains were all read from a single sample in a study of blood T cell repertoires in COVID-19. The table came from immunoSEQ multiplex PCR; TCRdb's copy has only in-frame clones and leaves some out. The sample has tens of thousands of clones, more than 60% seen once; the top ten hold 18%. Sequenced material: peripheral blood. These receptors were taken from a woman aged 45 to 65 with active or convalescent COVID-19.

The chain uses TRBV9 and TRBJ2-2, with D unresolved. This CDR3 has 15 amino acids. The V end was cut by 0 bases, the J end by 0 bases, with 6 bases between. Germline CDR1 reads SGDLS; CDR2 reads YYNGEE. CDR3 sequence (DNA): TGTGCCAGCAGCGTAGACCCTACGAACACCGGGGAGCTGTTTTTT. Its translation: CASSVDPTNTGELFF. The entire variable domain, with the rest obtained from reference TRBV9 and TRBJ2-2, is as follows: DSGVTQTPKHLITATGQRVTLRCSPRSGDLSVYWYQQSLDQGLQFLIQYYNGEERAKGNILERFSAQQFPDLHSELNLSSLELGDSALYFCASSVDPTNTGELFFGEGSRLTVL.

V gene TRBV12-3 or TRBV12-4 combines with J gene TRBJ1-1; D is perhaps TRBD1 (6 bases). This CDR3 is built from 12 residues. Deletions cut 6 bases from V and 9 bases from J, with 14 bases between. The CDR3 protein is CASRYGTTQAFF. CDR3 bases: TGTGCCAGCAGATACGGGACAACGCAAGCTTTCTTT.

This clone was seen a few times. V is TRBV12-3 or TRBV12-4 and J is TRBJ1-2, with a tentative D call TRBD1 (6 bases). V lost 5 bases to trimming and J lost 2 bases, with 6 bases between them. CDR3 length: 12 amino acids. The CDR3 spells CASSDRNYGYTF. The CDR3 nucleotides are TGTGCCAGCAGTGACAGGAACTATGGCTACACCTTC.

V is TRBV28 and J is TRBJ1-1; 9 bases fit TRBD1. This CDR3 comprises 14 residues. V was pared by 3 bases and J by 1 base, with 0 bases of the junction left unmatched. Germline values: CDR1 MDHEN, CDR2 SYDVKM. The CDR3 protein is CASSLGQGNTEAFF. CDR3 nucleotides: TGTGCCAGCAGTTTGGGACAGGGGAACACTGAAGCTTTCTTT.

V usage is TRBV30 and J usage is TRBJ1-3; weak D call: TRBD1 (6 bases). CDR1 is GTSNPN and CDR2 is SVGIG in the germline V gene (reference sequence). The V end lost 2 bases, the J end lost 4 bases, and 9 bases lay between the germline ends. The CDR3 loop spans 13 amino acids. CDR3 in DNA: TGTGCCTGGAGTACAGGGTCGGGAAACACCATATATTTT. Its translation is CAWSTGSGNTIYF.

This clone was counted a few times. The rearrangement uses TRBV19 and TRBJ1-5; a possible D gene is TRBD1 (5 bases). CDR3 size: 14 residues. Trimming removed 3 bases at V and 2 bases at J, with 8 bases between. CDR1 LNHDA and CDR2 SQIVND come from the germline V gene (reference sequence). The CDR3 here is CASSIDSGNQPQHF. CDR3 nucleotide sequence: TGTGCCAGTAGTATCGACAGCGGCAATCAGCCCCAGCATTTT. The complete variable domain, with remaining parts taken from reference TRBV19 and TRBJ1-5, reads DGGITQSPKYLFRKEGQNVTLSCEQNLNHDAMYWYRQDPGQGLRLIYYSQIVNDFQKGDIAEGYSVSREKKESFPLTVTSAQKNPTAFYLCASSIDSGNQPQHFGDGTRLSIL.

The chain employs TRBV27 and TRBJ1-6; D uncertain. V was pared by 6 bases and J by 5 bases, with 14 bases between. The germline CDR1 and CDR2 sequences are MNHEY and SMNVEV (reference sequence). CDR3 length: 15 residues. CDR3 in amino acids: CASRPETRDNSPLHF. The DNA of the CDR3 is TGTGCCAGCAGGCCTGAGACAAGAGATAATTCACCCCTCCACTTT.

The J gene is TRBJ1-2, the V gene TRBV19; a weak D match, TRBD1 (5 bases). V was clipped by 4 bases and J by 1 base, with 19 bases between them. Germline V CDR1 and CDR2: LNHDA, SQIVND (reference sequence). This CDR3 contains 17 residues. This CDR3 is CASSTRDSGTNNYGYTF. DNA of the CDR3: TGTGCCAGTAGTACCCGGGACTCAGGAACTAATAACTATGGCTACACCTTC. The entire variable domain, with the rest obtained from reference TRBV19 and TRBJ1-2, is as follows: DGGITQSPKYLFRKEGQNVTLSCEQNLNHDAMYWYRQDPGQGLRLIYYSQIVNDFQKGDIAEGYSVSREKKESFPLTVTSAQKNPTAFYLCASSTRDSGTNNYGYTFGSGTRLTVV.

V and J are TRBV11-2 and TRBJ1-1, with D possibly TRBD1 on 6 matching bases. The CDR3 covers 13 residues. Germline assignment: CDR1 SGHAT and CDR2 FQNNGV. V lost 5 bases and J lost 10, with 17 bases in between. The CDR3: CASSLAWGLRAFF. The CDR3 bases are TGTGCCAGCAGCCTCGCCTGGGGGCTTAGAGCTTTCTTT.

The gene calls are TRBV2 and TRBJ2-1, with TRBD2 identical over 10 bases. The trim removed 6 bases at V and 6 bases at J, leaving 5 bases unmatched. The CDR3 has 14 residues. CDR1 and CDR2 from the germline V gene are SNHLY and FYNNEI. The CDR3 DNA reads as TGTGCCAGCAGGGCCGGGACTAGCGCCAATGAGCAGTTCTTC. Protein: CASRAGTSANEQFF.

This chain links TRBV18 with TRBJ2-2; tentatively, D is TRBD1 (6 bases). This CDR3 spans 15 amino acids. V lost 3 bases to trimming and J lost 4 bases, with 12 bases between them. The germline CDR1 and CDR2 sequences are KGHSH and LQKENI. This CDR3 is CASSPPGHRTGELFF. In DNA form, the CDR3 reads TGTGCCAGCTCACCTCCGGGACATCGCACCGGGGAGCTGTTTTTT.

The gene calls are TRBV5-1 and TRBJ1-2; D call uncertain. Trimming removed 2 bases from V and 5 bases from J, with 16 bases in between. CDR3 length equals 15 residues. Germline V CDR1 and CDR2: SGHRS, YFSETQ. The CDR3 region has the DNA TGCGCCAGCAGCTTAGAGGGAAACCCCTCTTATGGCTACACCTTC. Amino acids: CASSLEGNPSYGYTF.

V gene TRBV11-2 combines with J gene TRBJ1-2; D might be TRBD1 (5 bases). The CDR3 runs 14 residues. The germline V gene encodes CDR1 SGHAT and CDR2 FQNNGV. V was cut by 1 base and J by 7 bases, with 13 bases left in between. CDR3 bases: TGTGCCAGCAGCTTAGGAAGGGGTTACGGTGGCTACACCTTC. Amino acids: CASSLGRGYGGYTF.

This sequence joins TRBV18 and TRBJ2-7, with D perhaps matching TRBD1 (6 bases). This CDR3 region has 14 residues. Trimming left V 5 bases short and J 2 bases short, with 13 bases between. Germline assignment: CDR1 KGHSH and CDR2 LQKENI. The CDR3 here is CASSTQTGAYEQYF. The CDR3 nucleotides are TGTGCCAGCTCAACACAGACAGGAGCCTACGAGCAGTACTTC.

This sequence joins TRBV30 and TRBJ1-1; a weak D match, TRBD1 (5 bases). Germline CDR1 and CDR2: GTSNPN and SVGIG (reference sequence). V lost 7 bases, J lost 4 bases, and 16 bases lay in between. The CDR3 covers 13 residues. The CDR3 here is CAFSRGGTTEAFF. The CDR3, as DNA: TGTGCCTTTAGCCGGGGGGGGACCACTGAAGCTTTCTTT.

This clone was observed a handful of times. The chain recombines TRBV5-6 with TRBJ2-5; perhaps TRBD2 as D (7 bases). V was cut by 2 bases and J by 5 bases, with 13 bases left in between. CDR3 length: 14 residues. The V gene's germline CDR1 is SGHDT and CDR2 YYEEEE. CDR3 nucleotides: TGTGCCAGCAGCTTAGGGGGGGCCCGGGAGACCCAGTACTTC. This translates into CASSLGGARETQYF.

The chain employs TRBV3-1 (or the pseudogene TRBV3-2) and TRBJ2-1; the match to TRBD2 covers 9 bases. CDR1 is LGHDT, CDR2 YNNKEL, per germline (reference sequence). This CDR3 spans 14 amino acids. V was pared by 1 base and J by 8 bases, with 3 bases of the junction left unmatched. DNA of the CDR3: TGTGCCAGCAGCCAAGTGCCTAGCGGGGATGAGCAGTTCTTC. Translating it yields CASSQVPSGDEQFF.

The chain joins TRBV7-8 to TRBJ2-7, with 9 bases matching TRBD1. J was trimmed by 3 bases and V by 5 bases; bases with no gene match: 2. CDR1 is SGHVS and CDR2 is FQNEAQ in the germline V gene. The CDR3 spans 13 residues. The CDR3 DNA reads TGTGCCAGCAGCCTGACAGGGGGCTACGAGCAGTACTTC. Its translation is CASSLTGGYEQYF.

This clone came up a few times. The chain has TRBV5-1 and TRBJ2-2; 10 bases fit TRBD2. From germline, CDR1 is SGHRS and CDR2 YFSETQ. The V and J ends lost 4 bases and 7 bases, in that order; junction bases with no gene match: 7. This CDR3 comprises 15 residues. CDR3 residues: CASSRTSGNLGELFF. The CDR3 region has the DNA TGCGCCAGCAGCCGAACTAGCGGGAACCTCGGGGAGCTGTTTTTT.

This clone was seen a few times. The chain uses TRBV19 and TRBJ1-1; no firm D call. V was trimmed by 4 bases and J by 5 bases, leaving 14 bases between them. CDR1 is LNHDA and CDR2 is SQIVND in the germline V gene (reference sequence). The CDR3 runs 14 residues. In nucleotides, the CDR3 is TGTGCCAGTAGTACTGACGGGGTTTGGACTGAAGCTTTCTTT. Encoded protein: CASSTDGVWTEAFF.

The CDR3 loop is CASRLAGAANEQFF. The DNA of the CDR3 is TGTGCCAGTAGACTAGCGGGAGCAGCCAATGAGCAGTTCTTC. This chain connects TRBV6-5 to TRBJ2-1; 12 positions agree with TRBD2. CDR1 and CDR2 (germline): MNHEY, SVGAGI. This CDR3 contains 14 residues. The trim removed 9 bases at V and 6 bases at J, leaving 6 bases unmatched.

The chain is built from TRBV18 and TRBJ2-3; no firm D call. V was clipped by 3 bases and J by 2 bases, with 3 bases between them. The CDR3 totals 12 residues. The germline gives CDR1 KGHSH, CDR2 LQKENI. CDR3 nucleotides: TGTGCCAGCTCACCTAACACAGATACGCAGTATTTT. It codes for CASSPNTDTQYF. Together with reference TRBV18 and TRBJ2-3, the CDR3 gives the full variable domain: NAGVMQNPRHLVRRRGQEARLRCSPMKGHSHVYWYRQLPEEGLKFMVYLQKENIIDESGMPKERFSAEFPKEGPSILRIQQVVRGDSAAYFCASSPNTDTQYFGPGTRLTVL.

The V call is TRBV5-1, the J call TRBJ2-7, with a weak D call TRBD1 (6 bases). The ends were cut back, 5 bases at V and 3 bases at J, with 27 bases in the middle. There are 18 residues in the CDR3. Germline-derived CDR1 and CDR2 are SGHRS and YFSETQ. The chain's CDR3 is CASSPVGTRRSGDYEQYF. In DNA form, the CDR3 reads TGCGCCAGCAGTCCGGTCGGGACACGTCGTTCAGGTGACTACGAGCAGTACTTC. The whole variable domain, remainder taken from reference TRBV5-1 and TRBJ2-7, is KAGVTQTPRYLIKTRGQQVTLSCSPISGHRSVSWYQQTPGQGLQFLFEYFSETQRNKGNFPGRFSGRQFSNSRSEMNVSTLELGDSALYLCASSPVGTRRSGDYEQYFGPGTRLTVT.

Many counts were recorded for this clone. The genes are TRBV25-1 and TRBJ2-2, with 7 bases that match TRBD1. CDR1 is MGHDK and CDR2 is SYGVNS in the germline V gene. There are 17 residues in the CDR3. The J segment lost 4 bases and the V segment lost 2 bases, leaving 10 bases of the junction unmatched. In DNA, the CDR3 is TGTGCCAGCAGTGAAGGGGTTGGGACAGTGGGCACCGGGGAGCTGTTTTTT. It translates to CASSEGVGTVGTGELFF.

The CDR3 reads CASRSQGNTEAFF. DNA of the CDR3: TGTGCCAGTAGATCTCAGGGGAACACTGAAGCTTTCTTT. J is TRBJ1-1 and V is TRBV19, with D possibly TRBD1 on 5 matching bases. The CDR3 extends over 13 amino acids. Trimming pared 6 bases from V and 1 base from J, leaving 9 bases between. Germline CDR1 and CDR2: LNHDA and SQIVND (reference sequence).

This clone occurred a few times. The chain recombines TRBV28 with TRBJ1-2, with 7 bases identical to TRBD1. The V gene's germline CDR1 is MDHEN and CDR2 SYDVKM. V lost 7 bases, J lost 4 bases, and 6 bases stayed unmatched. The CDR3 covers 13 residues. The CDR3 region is CASKPGQPYGYTF. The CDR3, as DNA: TGTGCCAGCAAGCCGGGACAGCCCTATGGCTACACCTTC.

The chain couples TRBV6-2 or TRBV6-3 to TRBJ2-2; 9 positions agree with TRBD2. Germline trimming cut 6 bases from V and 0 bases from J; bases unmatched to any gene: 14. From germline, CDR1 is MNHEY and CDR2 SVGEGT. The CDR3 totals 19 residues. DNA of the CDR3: TGTGCCAGCAGCCACCGGGACATCACTAGCGGGCCGAACACCGGGGAGCTGTTTTTT. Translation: CASSHRDITSGPNTGELFF.

The CDR3 loop is CAVRTSGAYEQYF. The DNA of the CDR3 is TGTGCCGTAAGGACTAGCGGGGCCTACGAGCAGTACTTC. The chain joins TRBV10-3 to TRBJ2-7; 12 bases fit TRBD2. CDR3 length: 13 residues. Germline loops: CDR1 ENHRY, CDR2 SYGVKD. The J segment lost 2 bases and the V segment lost 11 bases, leaving 4 bases of the junction unmatched.